This TCR beta chain was captured in a study of beta chain features in type 1 diabetes. Looking at the study overall: The patients were much like the healthy donors in age, gender and cell yields.

This clone was observed a handful of times. Every bit of the isolated RNA underwent reverse transcription, so sequencing read expressed TCRB transcripts. Only in-frame clones appear in the TCRdb table, and some are missing; sequencing was by immunoSEQ multiplex PCR. The table includes some 360,000 clones, about 20% detected once. CDR3 size: 16 residues. CDR1 and CDR2 (germline): SEHNR, FQNEAQ (reference sequence). Trimming took 3 bases from V and 4 from J; bases not matched to a gene: 6. This chain connects TRBV7-9 to TRBJ2-1; TRBD1 matches at 10 bases. The sequence derives from a young woman in good health. The sequencing input was naive CD4+ T cells from blood. CDR3 in amino acids: CASSFAGDRGYNEQFF. Here the CDR3 DNA reads TGTGCCAGCAGCTTTGCGGGGGACAGGGGATACAATGAGCAGTTCTTC.